Each of the 18 T cell receptor beta chains below was sequenced from the same sample in a study of blood T cell repertoires in COVID-19. Sequenced by immunoSEQ multiplex PCR; TCRdb stores in-frame clones only, minus some. The data show approximately 24,000 clones, with about 89% seen just once and 4% to 6% held by the top ten. The sample consisted of peripheral blood. These receptors were obtained from a man aged 45-65 years with active COVID-19.

By sample fraction, this clone is medium-sized. CDR3 nucleotide sequence: TGTGCCAGCAGCTTATTCCTTGGCGGAGCGGGGCATCAGCCCCAGCATTTT. This translates into CASSLFLGGAGHQPQHF. The J gene is TRBJ1-5, the V gene TRBV7-9, with D possibly TRBD1 on 5 matching bases. This CDR3 comprises 17 residues. Trimming took 2 bases from V and 5 from J, leaving 19 bases between them. Germline V CDR1 and CDR2: SEHNR, FQNEAQ (reference sequence).

A single count supports this clone. This chain links TRBV27 with TRBJ2-7, with D perhaps matching TRBD2 (6 bases). V was clipped by 6 bases and J by 6 bases, with 15 bases between them. CDR1 MNHEY and CDR2 SMNVEV come from the germline V gene (reference sequence). The CDR3 covers 13 residues. CDR3 bases: TGTGCCAGCAGCGGGAGCCCGTCCGGCGAGCAGTACTTC. Protein product: CASSGSPSGEQYF.

The chain uses TRBV19 and TRBJ2-5; 12 positions match TRBD2. The V and J ends lost 5 bases and 5 bases, in that order; junction bases with no gene match: 6. Germline V gene sequence: CDR1 LNHDA, CDR2 SQIVND (reference sequence). The CDR3 has 15 amino acids. CDR3 nucleotides: TGTGCCAGTAGTGTTTGGACTAGCGGGACCGAGACCCAGTACTTC. Translating it yields CASSVWTSGTETQYF.

This clone has just one count. CDR3 bases: TGTGCCAGCAGAGGGGGACCTGAAGCTTTCTTT. It specifies CASRGGPEAFF. The chain carries TRBV2 and TRBJ1-1; TRBD1 is a possible D gene (6 bases). Between the trimmed V and J ends, which lost 6 bases and 6 bases, there was a span of 8 bases. The CDR3 spans 11 residues. The V gene's germline CDR1 is SNHLY and CDR2 FYNNEI.

The chain couples TRBV14 to TRBJ2-3; 9 bases align to TRBD2. From germline, CDR1 is SGHDN and CDR2 FVKESK. CDR3 length: 21 residues. V gave up 0 bases and J gave up 1 base; unmatched junction bases: 17. Here the CDR3 reads CASSQESAVAGVVRGTDTQYF. The CDR3 nucleotides read TGTGCCAGCAGCCAAGAAAGTGCGGTAGCGGGAGTTGTTAGGGGCACAGATACGCAGTATTTT. Full variable domain (remainder filled in from reference TRBV14 and TRBJ2-3): EAGVTQFPSHSVIEKGQTVTLRCDPISGHDNLYWYRRVMGKEIKFLLHFVKESKQDESGMPNNRFLAERTGGTYSTLKVQPAELEDSGVYFCASSQESAVAGVVRGTDTQYFGPGTRLTVL.

This clone was found a few times. The chain employs TRBV7-2 and TRBJ2-2, with D possibly TRBD1 on 5 matching bases. Trimming pared 2 bases from V and 1 base from J, leaving 11 bases between. Per germline, CDR1 SGHTA and CDR2 FQGNSA. This CDR3 has 16 residues. The CDR3 region has the DNA TGTGCCAGCAGCTTAATAACAGGAATGAACACCGGGGAGCTGTTTTTT. Translated: CASSLITGMNTGELFF.

The chain uses TRBV24-1 and TRBJ1-5; D is unclear. The germline CDR1 and CDR2 sequences are KGHDR and SFDVKD. V was shortened by 6 bases and J by 7 bases, with 12 bases between the two germline ends. The CDR3 sequence is 13 residues long. CDR3 in amino acids: CATSSGGEQPQHF. In nucleotides, the CDR3 is TGTGCCACCAGTTCAGGCGGGGAACAGCCCCAGCATTTT.

The V gene is TRBV7-3, the J gene TRBJ1-1; D is possibly TRBD1 (5 bases). This CDR3 is built from 16 residues. Germline assignment: CDR1 SGHTA and CDR2 FQGTGA. Deletions cut 5 bases from V and 5 bases from J, with 21 bases between. CDR3 bases: TGTGCCAGCAGCCCCAATCTCGGCAGGGTCTGGACTGAAGCTTTCTTT. This codes for CASSPNLGRVWTEAFF.

The CDR3 sequence is CSASFRGKTEAFF. Here the CDR3 DNA reads TGCAGTGCTAGTTTCCGAGGGAAAACTGAAGCTTTCTTT. The chain is built from TRBV20-1 and TRBJ1-1; D is undetermined. CDR1 is DFQATT, CDR2 SNEGSKA, per germline (reference sequence). This CDR3 contains 13 residues. V lost 3 bases to trimming and J lost 5 bases, with 13 bases between them.

This chain connects TRBV30 to TRBJ1-1; D is unclear. The germline V and J ends were trimmed by 3 bases and 1 base, with 6 bases remaining between them. Germline-derived CDR1 and CDR2 are GTSNPN and SVGIG (reference sequence). The CDR3 is 12 amino acids. This CDR3 reads CAWRSKNTEAFF. DNA of the CDR3: TGTGCCTGGAGATCAAAGAACACTGAAGCTTTCTTT. Together with reference TRBV30 and TRBJ1-1, the CDR3 gives the full variable domain: SQTIHQWPATLVQPVGSPLSLECTVEGTSNPNLYWYRQAAGRGLQLLFYSVGIGQISSEVPQNLSASRPQDRQFILSSKKLLLSDSGFYLCAWRSKNTEAFFGQGTRLTVV.

The chain uses TRBV19 and TRBJ2-1; TRBD2 might be the D (5 bases). In germline, CDR1 is LNHDA, CDR2 SQIVND (reference sequence). With 4 bases removed from V and 0 bases from J, the gap between germline ends came to 16 bases. This CDR3 is 17 amino acids long. The CDR3 DNA reads as TGTGCCAGTAGTAGAGGCGGGTGGCAGAGCTCCTACAATGAGCAGTTCTTC. Translating it yields CASSRGGWQSSYNEQFF.

The chain recombines TRBV18 with TRBJ2-3, with TRBD2 matching 9 bases. The CDR3 totals 16 residues. With 1 base clipped from V and 2 bases from J, the junction kept 4 bases outside the gene matches. Germline V CDR1 and CDR2: KGHSH, LQKENI. The CDR3 protein is CASSPRTSDYTDTQYF. The CDR3 DNA reads as TGTGCCAGCTCACCACGGACTAGCGATTACACAGATACGCAGTATTTT.

The chain is built from TRBV19 and TRBJ2-1, with D tentatively TRBD1 (5 bases). The V and J ends lost 3 bases and 8 bases respectively, with 17 bases between them. CDR1 is LNHDA, CDR2 SQIVND, per germline (reference sequence). The CDR3 sequence is 15 residues long. The chain's CDR3 is CASSILQGGGYEQFF. DNA of the CDR3: TGTGCCAGTAGTATTTTGCAGGGTGGCGGCTATGAGCAGTTCTTC.

The V and J genes are TRBV5-1 and TRBJ2-4; a weak D match, TRBD1 (5 bases). Germline V lookup: CDR1 SGHRS, CDR2 YFSETQ. Trimming pared 3 bases from V and 0 bases from J, leaving 7 bases between. The CDR3 loop spans 14 amino acids. CDR3 nucleotide sequence: TGCGCCAGCAGCTACGGACAAGCCAAAAACATTCAGTACTTC. It codes for CASSYGQAKNIQYF.

This sequence joins TRBV4-3 and TRBJ2-1, with TRBD2 matching 8 bases. Germline V gene sequence: CDR1 LGHNA, CDR2 YSLEER. The ends lost 0 bases at V and 3 bases at J; junction bases unmatched: 4. There are 16 residues in the CDR3. CDR3 loop: CASSQDRLAIYNEQFF. The CDR3, as DNA: TGCGCCAGCAGCCAAGATAGACTAGCGATCTACAATGAGCAGTTCTTC.

V usage is TRBV2 and J usage is TRBJ2-7; a weak D match, TRBD2 (5 bases). CDR1 and CDR2 from the germline V gene are SNHLY and FYNNEI. The CDR3 has 13 amino acids. Trimming took 7 bases from V and 2 from J, leaving 12 bases between them. The CDR3 bases are TGTGCCAGCAAGGACTGGTATGCCTACGAGCAGTACTTC. Its translation: CASKDWYAYEQYF.

The J gene is TRBJ1-1, the V gene TRBV7-8; D remains unclear. The V gene lost 2 bases and the J gene lost 6 bases, with 10 bases spanning the gap. The CDR3 has 13 amino acids. The germline V gene encodes CDR1 SGHVS and CDR2 FQNEAQ. CDR3 in amino acids: CASSLLSRAEAFF. CDR3 coding DNA: TGTGCCAGCAGCTTACTGAGTCGGGCTGAAGCTTTCTTT.

The rearrangement joins TRBV5-5 to TRBJ1-3; 7 bases are shared with TRBD1. The CDR3 loop spans 14 amino acids. CDR1 is SGHKS, CDR2 YYEKEE, per germline (reference sequence). Trimming cost V 4 bases and J 0 bases; bases outside gene matches: 1. The DNA of the CDR3 is TGTGCCAGCAGCCCAGGGGGCTCTGGAAACACCATATATTTT. Translating gives CASSPGGSGNTIYF.